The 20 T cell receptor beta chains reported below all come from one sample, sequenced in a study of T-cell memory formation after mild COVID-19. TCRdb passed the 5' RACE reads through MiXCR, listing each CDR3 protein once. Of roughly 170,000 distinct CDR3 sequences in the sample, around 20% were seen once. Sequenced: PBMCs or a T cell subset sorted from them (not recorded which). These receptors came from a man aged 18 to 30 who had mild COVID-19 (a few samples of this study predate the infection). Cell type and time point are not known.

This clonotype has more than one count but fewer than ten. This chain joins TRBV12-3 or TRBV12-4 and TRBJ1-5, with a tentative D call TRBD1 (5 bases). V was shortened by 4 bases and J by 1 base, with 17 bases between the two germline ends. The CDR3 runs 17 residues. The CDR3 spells CASSSARQGSSNQPQHF. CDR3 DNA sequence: TGTGCCAGCAGTTCCGCACGTCAGGGCTCGAGCAATCAGCCCCAGCATTTT.

The DNA for the CDR3 is TGTGCCAGCAGCCAACATACCTCCGGCTCCTACAATGAGCAGTTCTTC. This translates into CASSQHTSGSYNEQFF. The chain has TRBV4-2 and TRBJ2-1, with D unclear. Germline-derived CDR1 and CDR2 are LGHNA and YNFKEQ. The CDR3 runs 16 residues. V lost 2 bases and J lost 0, with 11 bases in between.

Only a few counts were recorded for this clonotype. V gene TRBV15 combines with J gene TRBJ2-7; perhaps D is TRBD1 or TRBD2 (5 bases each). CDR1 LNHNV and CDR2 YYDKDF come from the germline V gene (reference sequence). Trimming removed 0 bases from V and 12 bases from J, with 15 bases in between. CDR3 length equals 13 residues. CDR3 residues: CATSRDRGPGRYF. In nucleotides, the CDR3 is TGTGCCACCAGCAGAGATCGGGGCCCCGGACGGTACTTC.

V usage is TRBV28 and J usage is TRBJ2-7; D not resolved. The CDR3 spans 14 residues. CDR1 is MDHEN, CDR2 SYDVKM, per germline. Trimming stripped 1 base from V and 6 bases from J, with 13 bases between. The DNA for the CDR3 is TGTGCCAGCAGTTTATATAGGCCGGTCCCCGAGCAGTACGTC. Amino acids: CASSLYRPVPEQYV.

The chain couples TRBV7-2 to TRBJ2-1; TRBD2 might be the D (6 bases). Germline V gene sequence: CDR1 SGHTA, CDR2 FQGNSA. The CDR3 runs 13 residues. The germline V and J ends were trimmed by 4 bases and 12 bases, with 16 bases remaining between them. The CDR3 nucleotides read TGTGCCAGCAGCTCCATCATCGGGGGATGGCAGTTCTTC. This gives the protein CASSSIIGGWQFF.

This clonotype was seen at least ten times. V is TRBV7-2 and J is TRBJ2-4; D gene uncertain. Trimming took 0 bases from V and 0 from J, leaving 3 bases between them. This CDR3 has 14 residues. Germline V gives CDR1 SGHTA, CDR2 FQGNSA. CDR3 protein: CASSLALAKNIQYF. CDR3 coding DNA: TGTGCCAGCAGCTTAGCGCTAGCCAAAAACATTCAGTACTTC.

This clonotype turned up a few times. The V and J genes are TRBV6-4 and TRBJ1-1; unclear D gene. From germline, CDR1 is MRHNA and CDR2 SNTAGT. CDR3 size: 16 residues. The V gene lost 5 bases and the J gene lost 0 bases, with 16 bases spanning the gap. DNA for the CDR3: TGTGCCAGCAGTATAGATGAGCTGGACGTGAACACTGAAGCTTTCTTT. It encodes CASSIDELDVNTEAFF.

CDR3 region: CATSRDQGRFRDTGELFF. CDR3 DNA: TGTGCCACCAGCAGAGATCAGGGGCGGTTCAGGGACACCGGGGAGCTGTTTTTT. The V gene is TRBV15, the J gene TRBJ2-2, with D possibly being TRBD1 (6 bases). This CDR3 region has 18 residues. Per germline, CDR1 LNHNV and CDR2 YYDKDF (reference sequence). Trimming took off 0 bases at V and 3 bases at J, with 17 bases between the two ends.

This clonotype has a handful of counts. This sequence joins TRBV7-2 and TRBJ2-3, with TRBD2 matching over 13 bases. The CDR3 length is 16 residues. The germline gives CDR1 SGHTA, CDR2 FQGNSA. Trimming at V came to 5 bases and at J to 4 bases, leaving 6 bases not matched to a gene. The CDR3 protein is CASSARLAGGPDTQYF. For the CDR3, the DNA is TGTGCCAGCAGCGCAAGACTAGCGGGGGGCCCAGATACGCAGTATTTT.

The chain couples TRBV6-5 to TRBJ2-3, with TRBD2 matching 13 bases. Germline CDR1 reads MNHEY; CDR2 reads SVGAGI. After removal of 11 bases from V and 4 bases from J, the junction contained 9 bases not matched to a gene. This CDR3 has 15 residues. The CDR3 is CAAELAGGPSDTQYF. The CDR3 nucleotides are TGTGCCGCCGAACTAGCGGGGGGGCCGTCAGATACGCAGTATTTT.

As DNA, the CDR3 is TGTGCCAGCAGCTCCCGCGGGGGGGGAACCGGGGCCAACGTCCTGACTTTC. Protein: CASSSRGGGTGANVLTF. The chain has TRBV7-2 and TRBJ2-6; TRBD2 matches 9 bases. This CDR3 has 17 amino acids. Germline V CDR1 and CDR2: SGHTA, FQGNSA. V dropped 4 bases and J dropped 4; count of bases not matched to a gene: 8.

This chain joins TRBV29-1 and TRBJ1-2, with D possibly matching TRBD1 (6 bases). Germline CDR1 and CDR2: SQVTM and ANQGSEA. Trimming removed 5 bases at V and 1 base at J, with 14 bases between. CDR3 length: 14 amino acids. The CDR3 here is CSVLDRLVNYGYTF. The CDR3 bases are TGCAGCGTTTTAGACAGGCTTGTTAACTATGGCTACACCTTC.

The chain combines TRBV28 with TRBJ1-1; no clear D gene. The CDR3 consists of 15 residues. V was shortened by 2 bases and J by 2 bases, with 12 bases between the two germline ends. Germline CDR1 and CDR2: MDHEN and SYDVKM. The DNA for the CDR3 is TGTGCCAGCAGTTTAGGTAGGCCCCGTAACACTGAAGCTTTCTTT. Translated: CASSLGRPRNTEAFF.

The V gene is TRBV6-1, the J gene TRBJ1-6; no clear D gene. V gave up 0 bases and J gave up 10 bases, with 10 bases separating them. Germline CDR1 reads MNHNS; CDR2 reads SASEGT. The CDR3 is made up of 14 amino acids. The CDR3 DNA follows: TGTGCCAGCAGTGAAGCTTCCGCGGGATCACCCCTCCACTTT. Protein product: CASSEASAGSPLHF.

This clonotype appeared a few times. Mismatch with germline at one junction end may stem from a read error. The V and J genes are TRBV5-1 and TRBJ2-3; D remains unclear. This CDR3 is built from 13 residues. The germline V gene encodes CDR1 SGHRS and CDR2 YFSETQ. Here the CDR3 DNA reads TGCGCCAGCAGCCCCGCCAGCATAGATACGCAGTATTTT. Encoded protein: CASSPASIDTQYF. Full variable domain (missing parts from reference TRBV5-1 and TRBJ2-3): KAGVTQTPRYLIKTRGQQVTLSCSPISGHRSVSWYQQTPGQGLQFLFEYFSETQRNKGNFPGRFSGRQFSNSRSEMNVSTLELGDSALYLCASSPASIDTQYFGPGTRLTVL.

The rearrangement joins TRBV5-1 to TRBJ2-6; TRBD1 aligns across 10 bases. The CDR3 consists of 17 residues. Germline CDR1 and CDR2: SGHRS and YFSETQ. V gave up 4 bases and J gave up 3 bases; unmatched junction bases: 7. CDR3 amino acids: CASSQGQGGSGANVLTF. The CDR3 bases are TGCGCCAGCAGCCAAGGACAGGGGGGAAGTGGGGCCAACGTCCTGACTTTC.

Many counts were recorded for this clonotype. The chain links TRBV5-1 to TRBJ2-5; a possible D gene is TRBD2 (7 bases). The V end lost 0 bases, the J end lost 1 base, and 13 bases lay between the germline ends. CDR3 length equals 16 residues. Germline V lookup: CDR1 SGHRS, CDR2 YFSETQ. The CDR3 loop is CASSLAEGGIQETQYF. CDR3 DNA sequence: TGCGCCAGCAGCTTGGCCGAGGGGGGGATCCAAGAGACCCAGTACTTC.

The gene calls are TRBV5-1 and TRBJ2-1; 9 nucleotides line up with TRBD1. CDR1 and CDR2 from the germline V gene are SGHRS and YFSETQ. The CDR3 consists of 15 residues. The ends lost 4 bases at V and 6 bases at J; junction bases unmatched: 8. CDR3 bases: TGCGCCAGCAGCCAACCGGGACAGGGAGTCAATGAGCAGTTCTTC. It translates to CASSQPGQGVNEQFF.

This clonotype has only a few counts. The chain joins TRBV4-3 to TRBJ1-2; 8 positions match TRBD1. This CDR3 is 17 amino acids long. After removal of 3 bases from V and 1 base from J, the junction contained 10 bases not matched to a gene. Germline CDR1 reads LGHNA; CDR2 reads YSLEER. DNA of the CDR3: TGCGCCAGCAGCCACCGGACAGGGTCATCGGATAACTATGGCTACACCTTC. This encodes CASSHRTGSSDNYGYTF.

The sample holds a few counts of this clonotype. In DNA form, the CDR3 reads TGCGCCAGCAGCTTGAAGGCTAGCGACACCGGGGAGCTGTTTTTT. Amino acid sequence: CASSLKASDTGELFF. This chain links TRBV5-1 with TRBJ2-2, with D possibly TRBD2 on 6 matching bases. The V and J ends lost 1 base and 3 bases respectively, with 10 bases between them. Germline CDR1 SGHRS, CDR2 YFSETQ. This CDR3 has 15 residues.